This TCR beta chain was profiled in a study of human thymus T cells (dated by TCRdb to 2018 to 2021). With respect to the entire study: The study described the TCR alpha and beta repertoires in fewer than 10 infant thymus samples and a handful of matching peripheral blood samples. Donor ages ranged from about 7 to 244 days, and the cohort comprised 5 to 7 male and two female infants.

Thymus tissue was obtained as surgical resects removed during corrective cardiac surgery. Immunologically healthy infants undergoing open corrective cardiac surgery for congenital heart defects in Finland were used as donors. Thymocytes were mechanically released from the tissue and were stored as pellets of roughly 10-32 million cells at -70 degrees C. Genomic DNA was extracted from frozen cell pellets with a QIAsymphony instrument. CDR1 and CDR2 are drawn from the germline V gene: SGHDT, YYEEEE. The CDR3, from cysteine to phenylalanine, totals 15 residues. The DNA shown is the 45-base CDR3, in frame from base 1. The junction shows trimming of 0 bases on V and 1 base on J, plus 7 bases between the germline ends. What the authors observed across the whole study: On average, roughly 810,000 unique TCRB clonotypes were obtained from thymus samples, compared with 65,000 to 90,000 from blood samples. The related research reported highly overlapping thymic TCR repertoires among unrelated individuals. Usage of V and J gene segments appeared to be biased in both the thymic and the peripheral blood repertoires.

As to this clone: The antigen it recognizes is unknown. No quality values exist for individual bases; no much larger clone is one base distant.

The immunoSEQ multiplex PCR assay was used to amplify the TCRB and TCRAD loci from a standardized amount of quality-controlled genomic DNA. The amplicons covered the V(D)J region and were long enough to include the CDR3 and to identify the V and J genes. The amplicons were sequenced on an Illumina platform via the commercial immunoSEQ service. The paper's processing steps were these. Primer bias and sequencing errors were corrected as previously described, and TCRAD and TCRB were defined on the basis of the IMGT database. immunoSEQ Analyzer 3.0 and VDJTools were used for repertoire analysis, which covered basic statistics, V/J segment usage, diversity estimates, rarefaction and pairwise overlap. To estimate diversity, the Chao1, ChaoE, Efron-Thisted, Shannon and inverse Simpson indices were applied, and diversity was also estimated on datasets down-sampled to the smallest sample. Repertoire overlap was determined by strict matching of CDR3 nucleotide sequence, V gene and J gene, and Jaccard-based multidimensional scaling clustering was applied. The table comes from immuneACCESS by way of TCRdb, which keeps in-frame sequences with V and J called. Part of the clones is missing from these tables; in studies checked, under half for an unresolved V gene and the rest for unknown reasons. Clone size and V and J calls were adopted from that table, with D and trimming inferred from the DNA. For this sample the table gives tens of thousands of clones, of which roughly 95% were detected only once. Together, the top ten hold under 0.04% of the sample.

The sequence joins TRBV5-6 to TRBJ2-2; the D gene identity is not certain. The sequence was collected from a girl under two years old with a congenital heart defect but otherwise immunologically healthy. Sequencing used thymus tissue. The CDR3 in this case is CASSLGTRNTGELFF. DNA sequence: TGTGCCAGCAGCTTGGGTACAAGGAACACCGGGGAGCTGTTTTTT.